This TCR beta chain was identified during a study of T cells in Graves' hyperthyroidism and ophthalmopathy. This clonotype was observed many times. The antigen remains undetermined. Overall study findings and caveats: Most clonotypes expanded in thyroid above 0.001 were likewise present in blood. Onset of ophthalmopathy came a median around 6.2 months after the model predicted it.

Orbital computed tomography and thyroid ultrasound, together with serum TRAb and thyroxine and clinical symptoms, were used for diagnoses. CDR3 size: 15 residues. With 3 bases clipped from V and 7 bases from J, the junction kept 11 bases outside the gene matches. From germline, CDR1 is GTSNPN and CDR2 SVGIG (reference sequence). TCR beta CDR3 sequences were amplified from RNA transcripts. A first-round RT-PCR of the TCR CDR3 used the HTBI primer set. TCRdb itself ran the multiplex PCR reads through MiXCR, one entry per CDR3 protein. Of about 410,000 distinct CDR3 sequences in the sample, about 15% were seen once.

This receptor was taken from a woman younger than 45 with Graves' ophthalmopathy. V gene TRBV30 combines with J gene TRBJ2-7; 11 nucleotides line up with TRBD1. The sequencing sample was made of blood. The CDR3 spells CAWRRPGQGGREQYF. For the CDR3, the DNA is TGTGCCTGGAGACGACCGGGACAGGGGGGTAGGGAGCAGTACTTC.